These 3 T cell receptor beta chains were sequenced from one sample in a study of blood T cells in healthy people across ages. Sample-barcoded 5' priming and a J-beta primer mix drove a second PCR of roughly 6 to 12 cycles. TCRdb fed the 5' RACE reads into MiXCR, producing one record per CDR3 protein. The sample has about 650,000 distinct CDR3 sequences; approximately 30% are singletons. The sample comprised blood. These receptors all stem from a woman aged 80 or older in good health.

This clonotype has a count of ten or more. This chain joins TRBV20-1 and TRBJ1-2; no clear D. V was shortened by 2 bases and J by 3 bases, with 19 bases between the two germline ends. This CDR3 has 16 amino acids. Germline CDR1 reads DFQATT; CDR2 reads SNEGSKA (reference sequence). The CDR3: CSARSVGTERDYGYTF. The CDR3 DNA reads TGCAGTGCTAGATCTGTAGGAACCGAGAGGGACTATGGCTACACCTTC.

This clonotype was seen at least ten times. The V call is TRBV18, the J call TRBJ2-7; a weak D match, TRBD1 (6 bases). Germline assignment: CDR1 KGHSH and CDR2 LQKENI. This CDR3 spans 14 amino acids. V lost 8 bases to trimming and J lost 0 bases, with 14 bases between them. The CDR3 sequence: CASSPRDTSYEQYF. The CDR3 region has the DNA TGTGCCAGCAGCCCCCGGGACACCTCCTACGAGCAGTACTTC.

This clonotype came up a few times. The chain has TRBV3-1 and TRBJ1-5, with no clear D. V was trimmed by 0 bases and J by 2 bases, leaving 8 bases between them. The CDR3 runs 15 residues. In germline, CDR1 is LGHDT, CDR2 YNNKEL (reference sequence). For the CDR3, the DNA is TGTGCCAGCAGCCAAGAGGGAGTCGGCAATCAGCCCCAGCATTTT. Protein product: CASSQEGVGNQPQHF.